The 30 T cell receptor beta chains below were found in one sample sequenced in a study of OX40 agonist ivuxolimab in advanced cancers. Clones were sequenced by immunoSEQ multiplex PCR, and TCRdb holds only the in-frame ones, with some missing. The data hold about 95,000 clones, with roughly 91% observed a single time. This sample comprised CD4+ or CD8+ T cells sorted from blood, obtained in a trial of the OX40 agonist ivuxolimab. These receptors originate from an adult with an advanced solid tumor such as melanoma, head and neck, liver or kidney cancer.

V is TRBV11-2 and J is TRBJ2-2; possible D gene TRBD1, 6 bases. CDR3 size: 16 residues. Trimming took off 5 bases at V and 4 bases at J, with 17 bases between the two ends. Germline assignment: CDR1 SGHAT and CDR2 FQNNGV. CDR3 loop: CASSEPTGSVTGELFF. The DNA for the CDR3 is TGTGCCAGCAGCGAGCCAACAGGGTCGGTCACCGGGGAGCTGTTTTTT. The full variable domain, with the rest looked up from reference TRBV11-2 and TRBJ2-2, is EAGVAQSPRYKIIEKRQSVAFWCNPISGHATLYWYQQILGQGPKLLIQFQNNGVVDDSQLPKDRFSAERLKGVDSTLKIQPAKLEDSAVYLCASSEPTGSVTGELFFGEGSRLTVL.

This clone was seen a handful of times. This CDR3 is missing its conserved last phenylalanine or tryptophan, likely due to a read error. Because the CDR3's place on the DNA is in doubt, the DNA is left out and the CDR3 is given as listed by TCRdb. The chain employs TRBV19 and TRBJ1-2; the table calls TRBD1, which could not be checked here. Both ends counted, the CDR3 spans 10 residues. The germline V gene has CDR1 LNHDA and CDR2 SQIVND (reference sequence). The CDR3 spells CASKGVSGKL.

The genes are TRBV28 and TRBJ1-1; 7 bases are shared with TRBD1. Germline V gene data show CDR1 as MDHEN and CDR2 as SYDVKM. With V trimmed by 4 bases and J by 6 bases, 5 bases remained unmatched. The CDR3 spans 13 residues. The CDR3 coding sequence is TGTGCCAGCAGTTGGGGACAGTTACCTGAAGCTTTCTTT. Translation gives CASSWGQLPEAFF.

This chain joins TRBV28 and TRBJ2-5; 11 nucleotides match TRBD1. The CDR3 is made up of 16 amino acids. J gave up 5 bases and V 5 bases, and 10 bases lay outside the gene matches. CDR1 MDHEN and CDR2 SYDVKM come from the germline V gene. DNA for the CDR3: TGTGCCAGCAGTCTGCCGGGACAGGGGGTCCTTGAGACCCAGTACTTC. Translated: CASSLPGQGVLETQYF.

The rearrangement joins TRBV5-1 to TRBJ2-5; D is perhaps TRBD1 (6 bases). The V end was cut by 0 bases, the J end by 4 bases, with 13 bases between. The CDR3 sequence is 15 residues long. Germline values: CDR1 SGHRS, CDR2 YFSETQ. CDR3 in amino acids: CASSLAVQGGETQYF. CDR3 nucleotides: TGCGCCAGCAGCTTGGCCGTACAGGGTGGAGAGACCCAGTACTTC.

The CDR3 protein is CASSLWGETQYF. For the CDR3, the DNA is TGTGCCAGCAGCTTATGGGGGGAGACCCAGTACTTC. V is TRBV5-8 and J is TRBJ2-5; D is possibly TRBD1 or TRBD2 (5 bases each). V was pared by 2 bases and J by 5 bases, with 7 bases between. This CDR3 comprises 12 residues. The germline V gene has CDR1 SGHTS and CDR2 YDEGEE.

The rearrangement joins TRBV7-8 to TRBJ2-2; 13 bases are a match to TRBD2. Germline-derived CDR1 and CDR2 are SGHVS and FQNEAQ. CDR3 size: 16 residues. J lost 4 bases, V lost 3 bases, and 2 bases had no gene match. DNA of the CDR3: TGTGCCAGCAGCTTCACTAGCGGGAGGGTCACCGGGGAGCTGTTTTTT. Its protein product is CASSFTSGRVTGELFF.

This chain joins TRBV28 and TRBJ1-3; 7 bases are a match to TRBD1. CDR1 and CDR2 from the germline V gene are MDHEN and SYDVKM. J was trimmed by 3 bases and V by 5 bases; bases with no gene match: 16. This CDR3 comprises 18 residues. In nucleotides, the CDR3 is TGTGCCAGCAGTCCCTACCCCTCGGCAGGGGGTGGTGGAAACACCATATATTTT. Translation gives CASSPYPSAGGGGNTIYF. Full variable domain (rest looked up from reference TRBV28 and TRBJ1-3): DVKVTQSSRYLVKRTGEKVFLECVQDMDHENMFWYRQDPGLGLRLIYFSYDVKMKEKGDIPEGYSVSREKKERFSLILESASTNQTSMYLCASSPYPSAGGGGNTIYFGEGSWLTVV.

The chain combines TRBV7-9 with TRBJ2-7, with D perhaps given as TRBD1 or TRBD2 (6 bases each). CDR1 and CDR2 from the germline V gene are SEHNR and FQNEAQ (reference sequence). V lost 5 bases to trimming and J lost 0 bases, with 14 bases between them. The CDR3 covers 15 residues. DNA for the CDR3: TGTGCCAGCAGCCCTGAGGGGGGAGACTCCTACGAGCAGTACTTC. This translates into CASSPEGGDSYEQYF.

V is TRBV7-6 and J is TRBJ1-1, with D perhaps matching TRBD1 (5 bases). Germline V gene lookup returns CDR1 SGHVS and CDR2 FNYEAQ. The CDR3 consists of 14 residues. The V end was cut by 5 bases, the J end by 2 bases, with 12 bases between. The CDR3 spells CASSQGTANTEAFF. DNA of the CDR3: TGTGCCAGCAGCCAAGGGACGGCCAACACTGAAGCTTTCTTT.

The J gene is TRBJ2-6, the V gene TRBV27; the D gene is possibly TRBD1 (6 bases). Looked up from germline, CDR1 is MNHEY and CDR2 is SMNVEV (reference sequence). CDR3 length equals 19 residues. V was trimmed by 4 bases and J by 0 bases, leaving 19 bases between them. The chain's CDR3 is CASSSTGYQAFSGANVLTF. The CDR3 DNA reads TGTGCCAGCAGTTCCACAGGGTATCAGGCTTTCTCTGGGGCCAACGTCCTGACTTTC. Based on the CDR3 plus reference TRBV27 and TRBJ2-6, the full variable domain is EAQVTQNPRYLITVTGKKLTVTCSQNMNHEYMSWYRQDPGLGLRQIYYSMNVEVTDKGDVPEGYKVSRKEKRNFPLILESPSPNQTSLYFCASSSTGYQAFSGANVLTFGAGSRLTVL.

This sequence joins TRBV5-6 and TRBJ2-1; 12 positions match TRBD2. The V segment lost 2 bases and the J segment 4 bases; nucleotides outside the gene matches: 4. Germline CDR1 reads SGHDT; CDR2 reads YYEEEE. The CDR3 extends over 16 amino acids. The CDR3 nucleotides read TGTGCCAGCAGCTTTAAAGGACTAGCGGGATACAATGAGCAGTTCTTC. It is translated as CASSFKGLAGYNEQFF.

The J gene is TRBJ2-7, the V gene TRBV18, with 9 bases aligning to TRBD1. The V gene's germline CDR1 is KGHSH and CDR2 LQKENI. V gave up 0 bases and J gave up 7 bases; unmatched junction bases: 7. The CDR3 consists of 15 residues. DNA for the CDR3: TGTGCCAGCTCACCACCGGGGACAGGGAGGTGGGAGCAGTACTTC. Amino acid sequence: CASSPPGTGRWEQYF.

This sequence joins TRBV19 and TRBJ2-7; a weak D match, TRBD2 (6 bases). CDR3 length equals 13 residues. In germline, CDR1 is LNHDA, CDR2 SQIVND (reference sequence). The CDR3 nucleotides read TGTGCATTGGTGGGGGGTATCGACTACGAGCAGTACTTC. Its translation: CALVGGIDYEQYF.

This rearrangement joins TRBV29-1 to TRBJ2-7; D is possibly TRBD1 (5 bases). The CDR3 has 13 residues. V lost 6 bases and J 3 bases, leaving 15 bases between the germline ends. Germline V gene sequence: CDR1 SQVTM, CDR2 ANQGSEA. CDR3 DNA: TGCAGCGTCGTCCCTGACAGAAACTACGAGCAGTACTTC. Its translation is CSVVPDRNYEQYF.

The chain is built from TRBV28 and TRBJ2-2, with a weak D call TRBD1 (5 bases). Germline V gene sequence: CDR1 MDHEN, CDR2 SYDVKM. The CDR3 sequence is 13 residues long. V was shortened by 3 bases and J by 6 bases, with 8 bases between the two germline ends. CDR3 residues: CASSFRVPGELFF. The CDR3 DNA follows: TGTGCCAGCAGTTTCAGGGTTCCCGGGGAGCTGTTTTTT.

The CDR3 sequence is CASSISQDNNEQFF. The CDR3 nucleotides are TGTGCCAGTAGTATATCCCAGGATAACAATGAGCAGTTCTTC. V usage is TRBV19 and J usage is TRBJ2-1, with D unresolved. Germline CDR1 reads LNHDA; CDR2 reads SQIVND (reference sequence). Trimming took 2 bases from V and 5 from J, leaving 10 bases between them. The CDR3 has 14 amino acids.

CDR3 nucleotide sequence: TGTGCCAGCAGCTTTCGGACGACCGGGGAGCTGTTTTTT. Translated: CASSFRTTGELFF. J is TRBJ2-2 and V is TRBV5-4; D ambiguous. The CDR3 spans 13 residues. The germline CDR1 and CDR2 sequences are SGHNT and YYREEE (reference sequence). V was cut by 2 bases and J by 5 bases, with 7 bases left in between.

The DNA of the CDR3 is TGTGCCAGTAGTCCGGACGGATCCTCTGGAAACACCATATATTTT. This encodes CASSPDGSSGNTIYF. V is TRBV19 and J is TRBJ1-3; no definite D call. In germline, CDR1 is LNHDA, CDR2 SQIVND (reference sequence). The CDR3 consists of 15 residues. Trimming stripped 5 bases from V and 0 bases from J, with 11 bases between.

This clone was detected only a few times. The V and J genes are TRBV19 and TRBJ2-2, with unresolved D. V lost 1 base, J lost 1 base, and 7 bases lay in between. This CDR3 has 15 amino acids. Germline loops: CDR1 LNHDA, CDR2 SQIVND (reference sequence). The CDR3 sequence is CASSIGQLNTGELFF. CDR3 DNA: TGTGCCAGTAGTATAGGGCAGTTGAACACCGGGGAGCTGTTTTTT.

This clone is a singleton in its sample. The rearrangement joins TRBV10-3 to TRBJ1-2; tentative D call: TRBD1 (5 bases). The CDR3 totals 14 residues. V was clipped by 11 bases and J by 0 bases, with 16 bases between them. Germline assignment: CDR1 ENHRY and CDR2 SYGVKD. CDR3 DNA: TGTGCCTCCCGAGGCGCAGGGACTAACTATGGCTACACCTTC. It codes for CASRGAGTNYGYTF.

The J gene is TRBJ1-3, the V gene TRBV2, with D possibly TRBD1 on 6 matching bases. Germline lookup yields CDR1 SNHLY and CDR2 FYNNEI. This CDR3 has 13 residues. V shed 6 bases and J shed 4 bases, with 10 bases lying between them. The CDR3 spells CASRQGFGNTIYF. The CDR3 DNA sequence: TGTGCCAGCAGACAGGGATTCGGAAACACCATATATTTT. Filled out from reference TRBV2 and TRBJ1-3, the complete variable domain reads EPEVTQTPSHQVTQMGQEVILRCVPISNHLYFYWYRQILGQKVEFLVSFYNNEISEKSEIFDDQFSVERPDGSNFTLKIRSTKLEDSAMYFCASRQGFGNTIYFGEGSWLTVV.

A few counts support this clone. The gene calls are TRBV5-1 and TRBJ2-3; D not resolved. This CDR3 comprises 16 residues. The germline V and J ends were trimmed by 5 bases and 2 bases, with 18 bases remaining between them. Germline V gene lookup returns CDR1 SGHRS and CDR2 YFSETQ. The CDR3 sequence: CASSRSDTPNTDTQYF. For the CDR3, the DNA is TGCGCCAGCAGTCGGTCCGATACCCCAAACACAGATACGCAGTATTTT.

This chain joins TRBV7-7 and TRBJ2-4, with 7 bases fitting TRBD1. Germline CDR1 reads SSHAT; CDR2 reads FNYEAQ (reference sequence). CDR3 length equals 13 residues. CDR3 protein: CAQPQGTKNIQYF. In DNA form, the CDR3 reads TGTGCTCAGCCACAGGGGACAAAAAACATTCAGTACTTC. Drawing the rest from reference TRBV7-7 and TRBJ2-4, the complete variable domain is GAGVSQSPRYKVTKRGQDVTLRCDPISSHATLYWYQQALGQGPEFLTYFNYEAQPDKSGLPSDRFSAERPEGSISTLTIQRTEQRDSAMYRCAQPQGTKNIQYFGAGTRLSVL.

This clone showed up just once. The chain recombines TRBV18 with TRBJ2-7; 8 bases match TRBD2. The CDR3 is 14 amino acids. The V segment lost 1 base and the J segment 4 bases; nucleotides outside the gene matches: 3. Germline CDR1 reads KGHSH; CDR2 reads LQKENI. The CDR3 coding sequence is TGTGCCAGCTCACCACAGACTAGCGAGTACGAGCAGTACTTC. Translating it yields CASSPQTSEYEQYF.

The chain joins TRBV4-1 to TRBJ2-7; the D call may be TRBD1 or TRBD2 (6 bases each). The germline CDR1 and CDR2 sequences are MGHRA and YSYEKL. Trimming removed 4 bases at V and 4 bases at J, with 17 bases between. There are 15 residues in the CDR3. The DNA for the CDR3 is TGCGCCAGCAGCCCTACAGGAGGGGGGCAGTACGAGCAGTACTTC. Translated, it gives CASSPTGGGQYEQYF.

V usage is TRBV10-1 and J usage is TRBJ2-7; 7 bases fit TRBD1. There are 14 residues in the CDR3. With V trimmed by 3 bases and J by 5 bases, 7 bases remained unmatched. CDR1 WNHNN and CDR2 SYGVQD come from the germline V gene (reference sequence). CDR3 sequence reads: CASSDNRGMDEQYF. The CDR3 region has the DNA TGCGCCAGCAGTGACAACAGGGGTATGGACGAGCAGTACTTC.

The chain carries TRBV4-1 and TRBJ1-6; TRBD1 matches 8 bases. Germline V gives CDR1 MGHRA, CDR2 YSYEKL. This CDR3 contains 15 residues. Germline trimming cut 3 bases from V and 7 bases from J; bases unmatched to any gene: 5. The CDR3 sequence is CASSQAGTGNSPLHF. The DNA for the CDR3 is TGCGCCAGCAGCCAGGCCGGGACAGGAAATTCACCCCTCCACTTT.

The chain has TRBV28 and TRBJ2-5; 8 bases fit TRBD2. Germline-derived CDR1 and CDR2 are MDHEN and SYDVKM. J was trimmed by 2 bases and V by 3 bases; bases with no gene match: 8. This CDR3 is built from 16 residues. CDR3 sequence: CASSFFSGGGQETQYF. Written as DNA, the CDR3 is TGTGCCAGCAGTTTTTTTTCGGGGGGGGGACAAGAGACCCAGTACTTC.

This chain links TRBV18 with TRBJ2-3, with 9 positions matching TRBD2. Trimming removed 1 base from V and 5 bases from J; junction bases left unmatched: 19. In germline, CDR1 is KGHSH, CDR2 LQKENI. The CDR3 totals 20 residues. CDR3 protein: CASSPLPIAGAPLEQDTQYF. Here the CDR3 DNA reads TGTGCCAGCTCACCACTTCCGATAGCGGGGGCACCCCTCGAACAAGATACGCAGTATTTT.